This TCR beta chain is drawn from a study of blood T cells in healthy people across ages. V shed 3 bases and J 3 bases; nucleotides not matched to a gene: 3. CDR3 size: 15 residues. CDR1 KGHSH and CDR2 LQKENI come from the germline V gene. Next came a second PCR, run for roughly 6 to 11 cycles, which used a sample-barcoded 5' primer along with a J-beta primer mix. Every cDNA molecule bore a tag from a template-switch adaptor containing 12 random nucleotides. MiXCR was run by TCRdb on the 5' RACE reads, yielding one entry per CDR3 protein. Here the sample spans some 1.5 million distinct CDR3 sequences, about 28% being singletons. Donors each provided roughly 10 milliliters of peripheral blood.

The receptor was derived from a woman aged 25 to 39 in good health. J is TRBJ2-2 and V is TRBV18, with 8 bases fitting TRBD2. The sequencing sample was made of blood. The CDR3 bases are TGTGCCAGCTCACCGTTGACTAGCGACACCGGGGAGCTGTTTTTT. The encoded protein is CASSPLTSDTGELFF.